The 12 T cell receptor beta chains below were found in one sample sequenced in a study of OX40 agonist ivuxolimab in advanced cancers. Assay: immunoSEQ multiplex PCR; the TCRdb copy retains only in-frame clones and omits some. This table has around 41,000 clones, over 75% appearing once. Sequencing was performed on CD4+ or CD8+ T cells sorted from blood, taken in a trial of the OX40 agonist ivuxolimab. The receptors stem from an adult with an advanced solid tumor such as melanoma, head and neck, liver or kidney cancer.

J is TRBJ2-1 and V is TRBV4-1, with 13 bases fitting TRBD2. Trimming at V came to 6 bases and at J to 1 base, leaving 6 bases not matched to a gene. The CDR3 runs 17 residues. Germline CDR1 reads MGHRA; CDR2 reads YSYEKL. CDR3 region: CASSPGLAGPSYNEQFF. CDR3 nucleotides: TGCGCCAGCAGTCCGGGACTAGCGGGGCCGTCCTACAATGAGCAGTTCTTC.

The chain links TRBV19 to TRBJ1-5; 10 nucleotides agree with TRBD1. The CDR3 runs 16 residues. Germline V gene data show CDR1 as LNHDA and CDR2 as SQIVND (reference sequence). V lost 3 bases, J lost 4 bases, and 6 bases stayed unmatched. The CDR3 here is CASSMGQGRYNQPQHF. The DNA of the CDR3 is TGTGCCAGTAGTATGGGACAGGGGCGTTATAATCAGCCCCAGCATTTT. The full variable domain, in which reference TRBV19 and TRBJ1-5 provide the parts outside the CDR3, is DGGITQSPKYLFRKEGQNVTLSCEQNLNHDAMYWYRQDPGQGLRLIYYSQIVNDFQKGDIAEGYSVSREKKESFPLTVTSAQKNPTAFYLCASSMGQGRYNQPQHFGDGTRLSIL.

The J gene is TRBJ1-4, the V gene TRBV28; D gene unclear. There are 13 residues in the CDR3. Trimming stripped 7 bases from V and 5 bases from J, with 11 bases between. CDR1 is MDHEN, CDR2 SYDVKM, per germline. Written as DNA, the CDR3 is TGTGCCAGCAAAGACTCGAGGAATGAAAAACTGTTTTTT. Amino acid sequence: CASKDSRNEKLFF.

V usage is TRBV25-1 and J usage is TRBJ2-7; either TRBD1 or TRBD2 may fit D (6 bases each). Germline V gene sequence: CDR1 MGHDK, CDR2 SYGVNS. Trimming pared 6 bases from V and 3 bases from J, leaving 12 bases between. The CDR3 length is 13 residues. For the CDR3, the DNA is TGTGCCAGCAGAGGGGGGTCCAACTACGAGCAGTACTTC. It encodes CASRGGSNYEQYF.

The chain carries TRBV30 and TRBJ2-2, with 9 bases identical to TRBD1. The CDR3 extends over 15 amino acids. Germline-derived CDR1 and CDR2 are GTSNPN and SVGIG (reference sequence). Trimming at V came to 0 bases and at J to 3 bases, leaving 2 bases not matched to a gene. The CDR3 DNA is TGTGCCTGGAGTGTACAGGGGGCGGACACCGGGGAGCTGTTTTTT. As protein: CAWSVQGADTGELFF.

This clone was detected only a few times. The CDR3 sequence: CASSKDPSYEQYF. The DNA of the CDR3 is TGTGCCAGCAGCAAGGATCCATCCTACGAGCAGTACTTC. The chain recombines TRBV9 with TRBJ2-7; D unclear. Germline V CDR1 and CDR2: SGDLS, YYNGEE. The CDR3 contains 13 residues. Trimming stripped 4 bases from V and 1 base from J, with 9 bases between.

This chain joins TRBV7-9 and TRBJ2-1; tentatively, D is TRBD2 (6 bases). The CDR3 covers 14 residues. The germline V gene has CDR1 SEHNR and CDR2 FQNEAQ (reference sequence). The ends were cut back, 5 bases at V and 6 bases at J, with 14 bases in the middle. The CDR3 loop is CASSPPGRINEQFF. The CDR3 DNA follows: TGTGCCAGCAGCCCCCCGGGGAGGATCAATGAGCAGTTCTTC.

The chain is built from TRBV4-1 and TRBJ2-5; D unresolved. Germline-derived CDR1 and CDR2 are MGHRA and YSYEKL. Between the trimmed V and J ends, which lost 2 bases and 2 bases, there was a span of 12 bases. The CDR3 is 15 residues long. This CDR3 is CASSQSKTYQETQYF. CDR3 coding DNA: TGCGCCAGCAGCCAAAGTAAGACGTATCAAGAGACCCAGTACTTC.

The rearrangement uses TRBV7-9 and TRBJ1-1, with 8 bases aligning to TRBD1. V gave up 5 bases and J gave up 1 base; unmatched junction bases: 6. The CDR3 contains 15 residues. Looked up from germline, CDR1 is SEHNR and CDR2 is FQNEAQ (reference sequence). The CDR3 is CASSLRTGRNTEAFF. The CDR3 bases are TGTGCCAGCAGCCTAAGGACAGGGCGGAACACTGAAGCTTTCTTT.

This chain connects TRBV6-5 to TRBJ2-1; 15 positions match TRBD2. The V segment lost 6 bases and the J segment 9 bases; nucleotides outside the gene matches: 3. Germline CDR1 and CDR2: MNHEY and SVGAGI. The CDR3 contains 14 residues. In DNA, the CDR3 is TGTGCCAGCAGCCAGGGACTAGCGGGAGGTGAGCAGTTCTTC. Residues: CASSQGLAGGEQFF.

This chain links TRBV6-1 with TRBJ1-5; 8 nucleotides align to TRBD1. This CDR3 spans 15 amino acids. Germline V gene sequence: CDR1 MNHNS, CDR2 SASEGT. After removal of 6 bases from V and 2 bases from J, the junction contained 6 bases not matched to a gene. The CDR3 DNA reads as TGTGCCAGCAGCGACAGGGGCGTGGGCAATCAGCCCCAGCATTTT. It encodes CASSDRGVGNQPQHF.

The chain links TRBV6-1 to TRBJ2-7, with D uncertain. V was clipped by 7 bases and J by 0 bases, with 7 bases between them. Germline CDR1 MNHNS, CDR2 SASEGT. CDR3 length: 12 residues. The CDR3 region is CASTYSSYEQYF. The CDR3 coding sequence is TGTGCCAGCACCTACTCCTCCTACGAGCAGTACTTC.